This T cell receptor (beta chain) was documented in a study of shared clonotypes between healthy human individuals. Data came from immunoSEQ multiplex PCR; TCRdb stores just in-frame clones and leaves some out. The data contain millions of clones, over 85% of them seen just once; the ten biggest clones take up 0.11% to 0.15%. V was cut by 0 bases and J by 9 bases, with 9 bases left in between. The CDR3 is 13 residues long. Looked up from germline, CDR1 is MNHEY and CDR2 is SVGAGI. Sequencing was carried out using naive CD4+ T cells sorted from blood. The subset is: CD45RA+ positively selected. The chain is built from TRBV6-5 and TRBJ1-5; D is unclear. This clonotype originated in a man aged 18 to 29 in good health. CDR3 sequence: CASSYSKDRPQHF. CDR3 bases: TGTGCCAGCAGTTACTCTAAAGACCGGCCCCAGCATTTT.